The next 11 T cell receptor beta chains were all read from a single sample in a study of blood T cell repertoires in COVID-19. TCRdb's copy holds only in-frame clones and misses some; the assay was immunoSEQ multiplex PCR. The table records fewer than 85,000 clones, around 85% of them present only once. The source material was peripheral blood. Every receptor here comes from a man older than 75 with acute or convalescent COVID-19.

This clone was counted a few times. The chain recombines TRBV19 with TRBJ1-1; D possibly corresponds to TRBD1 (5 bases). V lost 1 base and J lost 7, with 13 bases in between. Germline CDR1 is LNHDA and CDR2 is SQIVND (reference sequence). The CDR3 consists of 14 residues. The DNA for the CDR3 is TGTGCCAGTAGTATAGGGCAGGGAGGGAGTGAAGCTTTCTTT. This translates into CASSIGQGGSEAFF.

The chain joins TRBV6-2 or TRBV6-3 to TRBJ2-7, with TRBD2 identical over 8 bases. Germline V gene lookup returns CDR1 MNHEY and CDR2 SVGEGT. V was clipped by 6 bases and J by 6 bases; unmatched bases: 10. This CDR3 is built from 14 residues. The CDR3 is CASSSGTSTSEQYF. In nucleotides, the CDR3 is TGTGCCAGCAGCTCCGGGACTAGTACCTCCGAGCAGTACTTC.

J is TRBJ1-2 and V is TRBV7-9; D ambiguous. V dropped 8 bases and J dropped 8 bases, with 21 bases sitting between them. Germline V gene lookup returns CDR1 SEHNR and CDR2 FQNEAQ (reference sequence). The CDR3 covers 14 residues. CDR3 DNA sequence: TGTGCCAGCGGAAAAGCTGAGGGATACCGGGGCTACACCTTC. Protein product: CASGKAEGYRGYTF.

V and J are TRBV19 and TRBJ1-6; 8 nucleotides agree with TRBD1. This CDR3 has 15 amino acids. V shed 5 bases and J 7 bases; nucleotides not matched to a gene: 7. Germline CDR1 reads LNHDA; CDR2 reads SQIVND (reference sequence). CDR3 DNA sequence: TGTGCCAGTAGTTATTCCGGACAGGGCAATTCACCCCTCCACTTT. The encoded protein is CASSYSGQGNSPLHF.

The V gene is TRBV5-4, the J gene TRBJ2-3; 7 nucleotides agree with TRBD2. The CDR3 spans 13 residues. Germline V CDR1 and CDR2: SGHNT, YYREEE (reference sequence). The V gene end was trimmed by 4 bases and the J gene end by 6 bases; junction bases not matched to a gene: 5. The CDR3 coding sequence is TGTGCCAGCAGCGGGGCGGGGGATGATACGCAGTATTTT. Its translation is CASSGAGDDTQYF.

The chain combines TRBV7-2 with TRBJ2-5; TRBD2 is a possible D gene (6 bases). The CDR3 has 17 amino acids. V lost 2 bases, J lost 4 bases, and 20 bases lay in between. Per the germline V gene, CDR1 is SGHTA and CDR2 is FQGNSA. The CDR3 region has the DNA TGTGCCAGCAGCTTATTAAAGGGCAGCGGGCGAGGAGAGACCCAGTACTTC. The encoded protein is CASSLLKGSGRGETQYF.

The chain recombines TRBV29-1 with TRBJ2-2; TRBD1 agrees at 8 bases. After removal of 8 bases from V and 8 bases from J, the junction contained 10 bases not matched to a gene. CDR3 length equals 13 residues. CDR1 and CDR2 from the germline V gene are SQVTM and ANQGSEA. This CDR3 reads CSSGDRFSGELFF. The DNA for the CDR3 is TGCAGCTCTGGGGACAGGTTCTCAGGGGAGCTGTTTTTT.

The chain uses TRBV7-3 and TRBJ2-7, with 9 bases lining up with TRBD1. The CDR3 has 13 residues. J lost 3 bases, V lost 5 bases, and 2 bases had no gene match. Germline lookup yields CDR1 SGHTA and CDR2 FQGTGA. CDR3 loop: CASSRDRVYEQYF. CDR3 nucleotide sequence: TGTGCCAGCAGCCGGGACAGGGTCTACGAGCAGTACTTC.

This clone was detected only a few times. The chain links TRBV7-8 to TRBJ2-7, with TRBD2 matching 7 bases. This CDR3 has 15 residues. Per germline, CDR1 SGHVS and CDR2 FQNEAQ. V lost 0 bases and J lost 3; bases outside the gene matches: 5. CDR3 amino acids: CASSLAERGRYEQYF. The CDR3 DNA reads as TGTGCCAGCAGCTTAGCGGAGCGGGGCCGCTACGAGCAGTACTTC. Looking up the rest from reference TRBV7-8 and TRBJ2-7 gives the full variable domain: GAGVSQSPRYKVAKRGQDVALRCDPISGHVSLFWYQQALGQGPEFLTYFQNEAQLDKSGLPSDRFFAERPEGSVSTLKIQRTQQEDSAVYLCASSLAERGRYEQYFGPGTRLTVT.

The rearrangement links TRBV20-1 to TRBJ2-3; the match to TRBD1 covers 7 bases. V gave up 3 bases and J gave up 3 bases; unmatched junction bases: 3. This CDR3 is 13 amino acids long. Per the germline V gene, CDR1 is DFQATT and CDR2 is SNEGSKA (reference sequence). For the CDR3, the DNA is TGCAGTGCTAGTAGGGGGCCGACAGATACGCAGTATTTT. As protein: CSASRGPTDTQYF.

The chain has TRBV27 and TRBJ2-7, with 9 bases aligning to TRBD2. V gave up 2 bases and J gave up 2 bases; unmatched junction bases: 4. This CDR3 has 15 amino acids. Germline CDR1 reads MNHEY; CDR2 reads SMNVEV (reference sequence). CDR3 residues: CASSLAGGATYEQYF. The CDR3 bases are TGTGCCAGCAGTTTAGCGGGAGGGGCTACCTACGAGCAGTACTTC.